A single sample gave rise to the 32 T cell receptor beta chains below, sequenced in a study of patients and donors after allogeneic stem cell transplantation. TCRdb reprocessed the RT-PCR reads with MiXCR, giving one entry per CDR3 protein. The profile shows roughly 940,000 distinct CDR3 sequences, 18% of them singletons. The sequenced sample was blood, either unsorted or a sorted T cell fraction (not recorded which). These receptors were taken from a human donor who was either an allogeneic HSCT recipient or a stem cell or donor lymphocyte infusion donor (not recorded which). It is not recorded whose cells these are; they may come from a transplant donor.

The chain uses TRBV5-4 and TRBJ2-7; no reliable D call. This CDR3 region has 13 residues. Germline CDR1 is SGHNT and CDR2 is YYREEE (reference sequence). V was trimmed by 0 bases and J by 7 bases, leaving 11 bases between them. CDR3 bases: TGTGCCAGCAGCTTGGACTCGATCGGGGAGCAGTACTTC. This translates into CASSLDSIGEQYF.

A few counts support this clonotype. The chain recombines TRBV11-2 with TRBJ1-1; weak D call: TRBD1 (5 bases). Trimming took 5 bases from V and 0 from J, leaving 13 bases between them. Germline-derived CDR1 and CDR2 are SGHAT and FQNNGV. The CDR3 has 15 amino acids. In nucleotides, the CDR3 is TGTGCCAGCAGCGCTGAGAAGGGGATGAACACTGAAGCTTTCTTT. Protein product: CASSAEKGMNTEAFF. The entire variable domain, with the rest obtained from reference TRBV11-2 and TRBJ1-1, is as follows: EAGVAQSPRYKIIEKRQSVAFWCNPISGHATLYWYQQILGQGPKLLIQFQNNGVVDDSQLPKDRFSAERLKGVDSTLKIQPAKLEDSAVYLCASSAEKGMNTEAFFGQGTRLTVV.

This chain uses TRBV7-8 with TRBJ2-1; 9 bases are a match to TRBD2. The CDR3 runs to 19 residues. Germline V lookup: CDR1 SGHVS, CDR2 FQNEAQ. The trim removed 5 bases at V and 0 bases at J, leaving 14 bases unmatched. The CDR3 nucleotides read TGTGCCAGCAGCCCAGTGGTCCCTAGCGGGGTAAGCTCCTACAATGAGCAGTTCTTC. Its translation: CASSPVVPSGVSSYNEQFF.

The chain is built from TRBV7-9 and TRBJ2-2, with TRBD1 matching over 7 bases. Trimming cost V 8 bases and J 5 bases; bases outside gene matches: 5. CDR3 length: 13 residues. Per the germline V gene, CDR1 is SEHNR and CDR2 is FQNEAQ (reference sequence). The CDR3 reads CASDRVRTGELFF. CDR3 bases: TGTGCCAGCGACAGGGTCCGGACCGGGGAGCTGTTTTTT. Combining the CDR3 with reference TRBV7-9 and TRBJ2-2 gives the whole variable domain DTGVSQNPRHKITKRGQNVTFRCDPISEHNRLYWYRQTLGQGPEFLTYFQNEAQLEKSRLLSDRFSAERPKGSFSTLEIQRTEQGDSAMYLCASDRVRTGELFFGEGSRLTVL.

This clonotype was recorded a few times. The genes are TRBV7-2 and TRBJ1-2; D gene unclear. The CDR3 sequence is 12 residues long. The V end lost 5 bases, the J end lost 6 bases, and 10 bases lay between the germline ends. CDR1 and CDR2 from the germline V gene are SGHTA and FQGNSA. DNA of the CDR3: TGTGCCAGCAGCGCCCGAAGTGATGGCTACACCTTC. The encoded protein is CASSARSDGYTF.

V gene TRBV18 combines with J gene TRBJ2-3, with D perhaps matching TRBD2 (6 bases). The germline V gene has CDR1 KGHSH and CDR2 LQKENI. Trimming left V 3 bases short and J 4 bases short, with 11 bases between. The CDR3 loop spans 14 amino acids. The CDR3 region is CASSPSGYPDTQYF. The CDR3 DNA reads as TGTGCCAGCTCACCTAGCGGTTATCCAGATACGCAGTATTTT. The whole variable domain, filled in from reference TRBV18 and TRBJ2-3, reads NAGVMQNPRHLVRRRGQEARLRCSPMKGHSHVYWYRQLPEEGLKFMVYLQKENIIDESGMPKERFSAEFPKEGPSILRIQQVVRGDSAAYFCASSPSGYPDTQYFGPGTRLTVL.

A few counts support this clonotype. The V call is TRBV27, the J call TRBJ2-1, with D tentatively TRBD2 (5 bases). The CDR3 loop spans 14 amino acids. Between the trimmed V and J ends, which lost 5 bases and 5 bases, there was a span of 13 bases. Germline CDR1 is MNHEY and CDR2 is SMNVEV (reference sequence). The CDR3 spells CASSPKAVHNEQFF. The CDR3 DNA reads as TGTGCCAGCAGTCCAAAAGCGGTCCACAATGAGCAGTTCTTC.

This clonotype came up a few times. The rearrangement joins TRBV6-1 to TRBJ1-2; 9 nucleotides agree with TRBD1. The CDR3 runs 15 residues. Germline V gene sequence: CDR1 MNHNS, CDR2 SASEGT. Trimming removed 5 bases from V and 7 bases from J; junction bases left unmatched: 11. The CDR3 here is CASSNQDRGRSGYTF. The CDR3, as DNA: TGTGCCAGCAGTAACCAGGACAGGGGAAGGTCTGGCTACACCTTC.

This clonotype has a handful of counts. The CDR3 loop is CASSVVSGASMGDTQYF. CDR3 sequence (DNA): TGTGCCAGCAGCGTAGTTAGCGGGGCATCCATGGGTGATACGCAGTATTTT. The chain combines TRBV9 with TRBJ2-3; 8 bases match TRBD2. The germline V gene encodes CDR1 SGDLS and CDR2 YYNGEE. V was pared by 0 bases and J by 6 bases, with 12 bases of the junction left unmatched. The CDR3 contains 17 residues.

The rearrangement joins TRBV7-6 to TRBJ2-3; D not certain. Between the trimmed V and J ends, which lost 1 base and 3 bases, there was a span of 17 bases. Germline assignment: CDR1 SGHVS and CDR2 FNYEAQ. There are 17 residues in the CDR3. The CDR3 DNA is TGTGCCAGCAGCTTAGGGGGTCGCTCATCAAGGACAGATACGCAGTATTTT. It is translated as CASSLGGRSSRTDTQYF.

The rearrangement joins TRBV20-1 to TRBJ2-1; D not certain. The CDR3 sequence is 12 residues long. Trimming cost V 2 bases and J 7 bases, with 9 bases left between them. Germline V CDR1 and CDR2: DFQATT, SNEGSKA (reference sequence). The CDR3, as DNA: TGCAGTGCTAGATCGAATGGGAATGAGCAGTTCTTC. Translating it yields CSARSNGNEQFF.

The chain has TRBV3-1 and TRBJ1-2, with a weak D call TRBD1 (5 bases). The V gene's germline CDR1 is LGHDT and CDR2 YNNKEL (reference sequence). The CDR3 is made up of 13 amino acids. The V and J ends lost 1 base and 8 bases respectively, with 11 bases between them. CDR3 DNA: TGTGCCAGCAGCCAAGTCGACCGGGGCGGCTACACCTTC. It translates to CASSQVDRGGYTF.

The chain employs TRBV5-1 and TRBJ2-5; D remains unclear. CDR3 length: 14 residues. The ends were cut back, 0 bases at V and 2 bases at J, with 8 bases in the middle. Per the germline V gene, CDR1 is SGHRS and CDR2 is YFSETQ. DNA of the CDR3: TGCGCCAGCAGCTTGGTCGAATTGCAAGAGACCCAGTACTTC. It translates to CASSLVELQETQYF.

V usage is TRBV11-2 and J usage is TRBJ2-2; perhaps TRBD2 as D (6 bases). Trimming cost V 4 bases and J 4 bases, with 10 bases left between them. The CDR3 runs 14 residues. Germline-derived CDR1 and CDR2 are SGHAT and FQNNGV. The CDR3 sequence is CASSSWRGTGELFF. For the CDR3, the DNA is TGTGCCAGCAGCTCATGGCGGGGCACCGGGGAGCTGTTTTTT.

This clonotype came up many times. CDR3 in amino acids: CASSLRLGNQPQHF. The DNA of the CDR3 is TGTGCCAGCAGTTTGCGGTTGGGCAATCAGCCCCAGCATTTT. The chain has TRBV12-3 or TRBV12-4 and TRBJ1-5; D is undetermined. This CDR3 region has 14 residues. Trimming stripped 3 bases from V and 2 bases from J, with 8 bases between.

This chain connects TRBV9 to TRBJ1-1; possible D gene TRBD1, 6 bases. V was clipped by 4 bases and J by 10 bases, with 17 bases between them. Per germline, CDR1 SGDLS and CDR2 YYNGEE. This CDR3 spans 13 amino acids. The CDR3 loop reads CASSLNREGAAFF. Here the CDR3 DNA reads TGTGCCAGCAGCTTGAACAGGGAGGGCGCAGCTTTCTTT.

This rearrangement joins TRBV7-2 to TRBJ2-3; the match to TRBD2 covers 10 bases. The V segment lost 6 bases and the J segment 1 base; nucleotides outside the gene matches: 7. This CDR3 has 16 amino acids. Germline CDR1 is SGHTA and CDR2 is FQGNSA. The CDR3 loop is CASRSSGSLGTDTQYF. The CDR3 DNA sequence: TGTGCCAGCAGATCTAGCGGGAGCTTGGGCACAGATACGCAGTATTTT.

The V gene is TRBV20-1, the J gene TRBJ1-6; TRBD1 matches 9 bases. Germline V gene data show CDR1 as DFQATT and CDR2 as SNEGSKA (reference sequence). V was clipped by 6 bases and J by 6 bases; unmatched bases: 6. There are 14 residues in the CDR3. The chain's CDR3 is CSARDRAPNSPLHF. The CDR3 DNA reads TGCAGTGCCAGGGACAGGGCCCCTAATTCACCCCTCCACTTT.

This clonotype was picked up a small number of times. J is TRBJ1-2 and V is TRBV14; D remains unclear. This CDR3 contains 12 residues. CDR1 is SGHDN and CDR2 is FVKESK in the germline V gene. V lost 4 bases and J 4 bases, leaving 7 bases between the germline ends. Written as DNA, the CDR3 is TGTGCCAGCAGCCGTTTAGTCTATGGCTACACCTTC. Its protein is CASSRLVYGYTF.

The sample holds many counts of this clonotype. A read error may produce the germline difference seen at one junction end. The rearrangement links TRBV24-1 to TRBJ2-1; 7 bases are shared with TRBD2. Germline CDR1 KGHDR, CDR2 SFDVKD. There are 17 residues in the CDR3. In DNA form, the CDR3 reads TGTGCCACCAGTGATGGGGGAAGACTAGCCTCCCACAATGAGCAGTTCTTC. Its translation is CATSDGGRLASHNEQFF.

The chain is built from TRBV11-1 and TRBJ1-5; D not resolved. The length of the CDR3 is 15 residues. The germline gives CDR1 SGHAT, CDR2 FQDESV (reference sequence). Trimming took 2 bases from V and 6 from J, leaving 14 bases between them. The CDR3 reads CASSLSGPVSQPQHF. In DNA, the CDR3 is TGTGCCAGCAGCTTATCGGGCCCAGTGAGTCAGCCCCAGCATTTT.

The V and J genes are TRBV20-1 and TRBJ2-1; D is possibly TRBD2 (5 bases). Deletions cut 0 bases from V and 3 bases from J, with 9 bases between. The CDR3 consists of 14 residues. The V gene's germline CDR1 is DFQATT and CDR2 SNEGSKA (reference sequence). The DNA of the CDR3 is TGCAGTGCTAGAGATCCGAGGGACTACAATGAGCAGTTCTTC. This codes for CSARDPRDYNEQFF.

CDR3 in DNA: TGTGCCAGCAGCTTAGTTGGAGGGGGCCGCTCTGGAAACACCATATATTTT. Translation: CASSLVGGGRSGNTIYF. V and J are TRBV7-9 and TRBJ1-3; TRBD1 matches at 7 bases. V lost 1 base to trimming and J lost 0 bases; unmatched junction nucleotides: 6. The CDR3 consists of 17 residues. From germline, CDR1 is SEHNR and CDR2 FQNEAQ (reference sequence). Using reference TRBV7-9 and TRBJ1-3 for the parts outside the CDR3, the full variable domain is DTGVSQNPRHKITKRGQNVTFRCDPISEHNRLYWYRQTLGQGPEFLTYFQNEAQLEKSRLLSDRFSAERPKGSFSTLEIQRTEQGDSAMYLCASSLVGGGRSGNTIYFGEGSWLTVV.

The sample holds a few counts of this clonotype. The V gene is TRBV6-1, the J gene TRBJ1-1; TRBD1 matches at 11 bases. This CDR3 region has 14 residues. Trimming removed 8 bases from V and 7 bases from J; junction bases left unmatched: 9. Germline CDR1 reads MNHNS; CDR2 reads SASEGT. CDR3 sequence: CASSRTGGIDEAFF. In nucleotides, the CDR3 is TGTGCCAGCTCCAGGACAGGGGGCATTGATGAAGCTTTCTTT.

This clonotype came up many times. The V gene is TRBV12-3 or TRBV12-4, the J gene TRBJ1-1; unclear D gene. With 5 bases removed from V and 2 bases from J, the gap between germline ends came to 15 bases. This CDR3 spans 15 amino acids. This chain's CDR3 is CASSRRKGYNTEAFF. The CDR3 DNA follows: TGTGCCAGCAGTCGACGGAAGGGCTATAACACTGAAGCTTTCTTT.

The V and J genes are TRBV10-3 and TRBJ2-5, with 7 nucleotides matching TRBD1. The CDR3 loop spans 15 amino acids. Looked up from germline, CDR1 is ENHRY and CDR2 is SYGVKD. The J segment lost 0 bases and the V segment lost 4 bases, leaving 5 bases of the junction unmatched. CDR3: CAISAGGWYQETQYF. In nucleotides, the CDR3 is TGTGCCATCAGTGCAGGGGGTTGGTACCAAGAGACCCAGTACTTC.

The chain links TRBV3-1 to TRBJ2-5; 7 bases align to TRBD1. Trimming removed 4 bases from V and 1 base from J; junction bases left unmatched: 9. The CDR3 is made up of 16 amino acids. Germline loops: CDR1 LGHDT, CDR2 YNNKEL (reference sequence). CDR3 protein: CASSLPRDSAQETQYF. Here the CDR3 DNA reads TGTGCCAGCAGCCTCCCCCGGGACAGTGCCCAAGAGACCCAGTACTTC.

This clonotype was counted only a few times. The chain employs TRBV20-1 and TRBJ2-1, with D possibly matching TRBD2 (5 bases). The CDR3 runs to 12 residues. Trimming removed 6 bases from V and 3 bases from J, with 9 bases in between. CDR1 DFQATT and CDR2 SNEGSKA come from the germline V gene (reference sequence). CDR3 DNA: TGCAGTGCCCCGGACTTCTACAATGAGCAGTTCTTC. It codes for CSAPDFYNEQFF.

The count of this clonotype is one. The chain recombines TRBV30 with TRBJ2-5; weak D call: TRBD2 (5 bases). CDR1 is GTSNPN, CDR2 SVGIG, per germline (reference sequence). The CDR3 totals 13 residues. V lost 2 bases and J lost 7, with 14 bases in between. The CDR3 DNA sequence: TGTGCCTGGAGTCCGGATAGCGTCGGGACCCAGTACTTC. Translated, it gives CAWSPDSVGTQYF.

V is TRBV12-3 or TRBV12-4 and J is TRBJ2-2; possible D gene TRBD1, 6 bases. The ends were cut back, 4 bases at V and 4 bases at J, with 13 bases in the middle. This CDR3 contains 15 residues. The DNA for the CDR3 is TGTGCCAGCAGTTCCCCGAGGGGGTTCACCGGGGAGCTGTTTTTT. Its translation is CASSSPRGFTGELFF.

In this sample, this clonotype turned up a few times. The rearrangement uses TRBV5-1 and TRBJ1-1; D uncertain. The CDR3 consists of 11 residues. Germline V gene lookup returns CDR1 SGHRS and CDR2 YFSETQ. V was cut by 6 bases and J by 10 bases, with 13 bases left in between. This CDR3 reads CASKGISAAFF. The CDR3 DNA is TGCGCCAGCAAAGGTATTTCTGCAGCTTTCTTT.

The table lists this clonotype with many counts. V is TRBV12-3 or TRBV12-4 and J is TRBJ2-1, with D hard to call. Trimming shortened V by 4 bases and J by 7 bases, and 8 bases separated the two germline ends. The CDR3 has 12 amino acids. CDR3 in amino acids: CASSSPSNEQFF. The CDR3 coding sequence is TGTGCCAGCAGTTCTCCTTCGAATGAGCAGTTCTTC.